Below, 30 T cell receptor beta chains from the same sample are listed, as sequenced in a study of technical replicates of blood from four donors. Only in-frame clones appear in the TCRdb table, and some are missing; sequencing was by immunoSEQ multiplex PCR. The profile covers under 90,000 clones, with 95% to 98% appearing a single time and 0.15% taken by the ten largest. Sequences were obtained from T cells isolated from PBMCs. These receptors all come from a human donor in good health.

The chain combines TRBV27 with TRBJ2-1, with 8 nucleotides matching TRBD2. Germline lookup yields CDR1 MNHEY and CDR2 SMNVEV (reference sequence). With V trimmed by 4 bases and J by 0 bases, 11 bases remained unmatched. The CDR3 contains 18 residues. CDR3 in amino acids: CASSSPTRAGVSYNEQFF. The CDR3 DNA reads as TGTGCCAGCAGTTCTCCCACGAGAGCGGGAGTCTCCTACAATGAGCAGTTCTTC.

The chain couples TRBV29-1 to TRBJ1-2, with a possible D match to TRBD1 (5 bases). The length of the CDR3 is 11 residues. Trimming removed 7 bases from V and 1 base from J, with 7 bases in between. In germline, CDR1 is SQVTM, CDR2 ANQGSEA. CDR3 amino acids: CSATDNYGYTF. As DNA, the CDR3 is TGCAGCGCGACAGATAACTATGGCTACACCTTC. The full variable domain, completed using reference TRBV29-1 and TRBJ1-2, is SAVISQKPSRDICQRGTSLTIQCQVDSQVTMMFWYRQQPGQSLTLIATANQGSEATYESGFVIDKFPISRPNLTFSTLTVSNMSPEDSSIYLCSATDNYGYTFGSGTRLTVV.

The DNA of the CDR3 is TGTGCCAGCAGCTTTAGCGGACTAGCGGTTAGTTCCTACAATGAGCAGTTCTTC. It is translated as CASSFSGLAVSSYNEQFF. The rearrangement links TRBV7-2 to TRBJ2-1; 10 positions agree with TRBD2. This CDR3 contains 18 residues. Germline assignment: CDR1 SGHTA and CDR2 FQGNSA. J gave up 1 base and V 3 bases, and 9 bases lay outside the gene matches.

V and J are TRBV28 and TRBJ2-7, with 7 bases matching TRBD1. With V trimmed by 2 bases and J by 3 bases, 4 bases remained unmatched. The CDR3 runs 14 residues. Germline assignment: CDR1 MDHEN and CDR2 SYDVKM. The DNA for the CDR3 is TGTGCCAGCAGTTTACCGACAGGGCTCTACGAGCAGTACTTC. It encodes CASSLPTGLYEQYF.

CDR3 in amino acids: CASSSGTVGLHEQYF. CDR3 nucleotides: TGCGCCAGCAGTTCTGGGACAGTTGGTTTACACGAGCAGTACTTC. The rearrangement joins TRBV10-1 to TRBJ2-7; TRBD1 aligns across 7 bases. The germline CDR1 and CDR2 sequences are WNHNN and SYGVQD (reference sequence). This CDR3 is built from 15 residues. Unmatched junction bases numbered 12, after V lost 5 bases and J lost 5 bases.

The DNA of the CDR3 is TGCGCCAGCAGCCAGGAAACAGGGCCCCTAGCCTACGAGCAGTACTTC. This encodes CASSQETGPLAYEQYF. The chain joins TRBV4-1 to TRBJ2-7, with D tentatively TRBD1 (6 bases). The CDR3 contains 16 residues. The ends were cut back, 3 bases at V and 2 bases at J, with 17 bases in the middle. Germline V gene sequence: CDR1 MGHRA, CDR2 YSYEKL.

The chain recombines TRBV21-1 with TRBJ1-2; the table assigns TRBD1, which was not confirmed against the DNA. TRBV21-1 constitutes a pseudogene. The CDR3 covers 16 residues. In DNA form, the CDR3 reads TGTGCCAGCAGCAAAGATGTAACAGGGAAACGGCATGGCTACACCTTC. It specifies CASSKDVTGKRHGYTF.

This clone was seen a handful of times. This chain uses TRBV2 with TRBJ1-4; TRBD1 agrees at 7 bases. V was clipped by 6 bases and J by 2 bases; unmatched bases: 9. The CDR3 length is 16 residues. Germline lookup yields CDR1 SNHLY and CDR2 FYNNEI. In DNA, the CDR3 is TGTGCCAGCAGGGAGACAGGGACGTGGACTAATGAAAAACTGTTTTTT. Translating gives CASRETGTWTNEKLFF. Variable domain in full (rest from reference TRBV2 and TRBJ1-4): EPEVTQTPSHQVTQMGQEVILRCVPISNHLYFYWYRQILGQKVEFLVSFYNNEISEKSEIFDDQFSVERPDGSNFTLKIRSTKLEDSAMYFCASRETGTWTNEKLFFGSGTQLSVL.

The chain has TRBV7-3 and TRBJ2-7; TRBD1 agrees at 7 bases. Germline assignment: CDR1 SGHTA and CDR2 FQGTGA. The J segment lost 4 bases and the V segment lost 5 bases, leaving 8 bases of the junction unmatched. The CDR3 has 14 residues. CDR3 sequence: CASSEYGQVYEQYF. For the CDR3, the DNA is TGTGCCAGCAGCGAATACGGACAGGTGTACGAGCAGTACTTC. Full variable domain (rest looked up from reference TRBV7-3 and TRBJ2-7): GAGVSQTPSNKVTEKGKYVELRCDPISGHTALYWYRQSLGQGPEFLIYFQGTGAADDSGLPNDRFFAVRPEGSVSTLKIQRTERGDSAVYLCASSEYGQVYEQYFGPGTRLTVT.

V gene TRBV28 combines with J gene TRBJ1-2; D gene ambiguous. Trimming removed 6 bases at V and 7 bases at J, with 18 bases between. The V gene's germline CDR1 is MDHEN and CDR2 SYDVKM. There are 14 residues in the CDR3. The CDR3 DNA is TGTGCCAGCAGACAGAGAGGGAGAGTCAGTGGCTACACCTTC. The encoded protein is CASRQRGRVSGYTF.

The chain joins TRBV29-1 to TRBJ2-1; D is perhaps TRBD1 (5 bases). The CDR3 runs to 11 residues. From germline, CDR1 is SQVTM and CDR2 ANQGSEA. Trimming left V 7 bases short and J 4 bases short, with 8 bases between. The CDR3 region is CSGRVYNEQFF. DNA for the CDR3: TGCAGCGGCAGGGTTTACAATGAGCAGTTCTTC.

In nucleotides, the CDR3 is TGTGCCAGCAAATTCGCGGGGGAGACCCAGTACTTC. It translates to CASKFAGETQYF. This chain uses TRBV2 with TRBJ2-5; D possibly corresponds to TRBD2 (6 bases). Trimming left V 7 bases short and J 5 bases short, with 11 bases between. Per the germline V gene, CDR1 is SNHLY and CDR2 is FYNNEI. The CDR3 length is 12 residues.

The chain employs TRBV4-1 and TRBJ1-1; 7 bases align to TRBD1. Germline CDR1 and CDR2: MGHRA and YSYEKL. Trimming at V came to 2 bases and at J to 0 bases, leaving 15 bases not matched to a gene. This CDR3 has 19 amino acids. The CDR3 coding sequence is TGCGCCAGCAGCCAATACCCGGGACAGAAGACCCCTTTGAACACTGAAGCTTTCTTT. Translation gives CASSQYPGQKTPLNTEAFF.

DNA of the CDR3: TGTGCCAGCAGTGAAGCGCAGGGCGCCGAAGCTTTCTTT. Its translation is CASSEAQGAEAFF. V and J are TRBV6-1 and TRBJ1-1; a weak D match, TRBD1 (5 bases). Germline V gene data show CDR1 as MNHNS and CDR2 as SASEGT. The length of the CDR3 is 13 residues. Trimming took 0 bases from V and 8 from J, leaving 10 bases between them.

The chain uses TRBV6-5 and TRBJ2-7; TRBD2 is a possible D gene (5 bases). The V gene's germline CDR1 is MNHEY and CDR2 SVGAGI. V was trimmed by 0 bases and J by 0 bases, leaving 9 bases between them. The CDR3 sequence is 15 residues long. CDR3 amino acids: CASSYSSDSSYEQYF. CDR3 nucleotide sequence: TGTGCCAGCAGTTACTCTAGCGATAGCTCCTACGAGCAGTACTTC.

The CDR3 sequence is CASSLSRVQPQHF. CDR3 sequence (DNA): TGTGCCAGCAGCTTAAGCCGTGTTCAGCCCCAGCATTTT. The V gene is TRBV11-2, the J gene TRBJ1-5; D call uncertain. The CDR3 runs 13 residues. Germline CDR1 and CDR2: SGHAT and FQNNGV. Between the trimmed V and J ends, which lost 2 bases and 6 bases, there was a span of 8 bases.

In nucleotides, the CDR3 is TGTGCCAGCAATGGGGACAGTTACGAGCAGTACTTC. This translates into CASNGDSYEQYF. The chain uses TRBV11-2 and TRBJ2-7, with TRBD1 identical over 7 bases. This CDR3 comprises 12 residues. Germline V gene sequence: CDR1 SGHAT, CDR2 FQNNGV. The V and J ends lost 7 bases and 4 bases, in that order; junction bases with no gene match: 4. Combining the CDR3 with reference TRBV11-2 and TRBJ2-7 gives the whole variable domain EAGVAQSPRYKIIEKRQSVAFWCNPISGHATLYWYQQILGQGPKLLIQFQNNGVVDDSQLPKDRFSAERLKGVDSTLKIQPAKLEDSAVYLCASNGDSYEQYFGPGTRLTVT.

The CDR3 sequence is CASSLGESAGTDTQYF. CDR3 DNA: TGTGCCAGCAGCTTGGGAGAAAGCGCCGGCACAGATACGCAGTATTTT. J is TRBJ2-3 and V is TRBV7-9, with D possibly TRBD2 on 5 matching bases. This CDR3 region has 16 residues. The germline V gene encodes CDR1 SEHNR and CDR2 FQNEAQ (reference sequence). The V and J ends lost 3 bases and 1 base respectively, with 14 bases between them.

The rearrangement links TRBV2 to TRBJ1-1; D is undetermined. V shed 7 bases and J shed 1 base, with 16 bases lying between them. CDR1 is SNHLY and CDR2 is FYNNEI in the germline V gene. The CDR3 length is 15 residues. The CDR3 sequence is CASTTTGAPNTEAFF. Written as DNA, the CDR3 is TGTGCCAGCACCACGACGGGAGCCCCGAACACTGAAGCTTTCTTT.

The chain is built from TRBV7-6 and TRBJ2-7; 7 bases line up with TRBD2. The V segment lost 5 bases and the J segment 2 bases; nucleotides outside the gene matches: 6. The CDR3 totals 14 residues. Germline CDR1 reads SGHVS; CDR2 reads FNYEAQ. CDR3 DNA sequence: TGTGCCAGCAGCCCAAGCGGGATTGCCTACGAGCAGTACTTC. Translation: CASSPSGIAYEQYF.

This chain links TRBV6-1 with TRBJ1-1; D is undetermined. The V gene's germline CDR1 is MNHNS and CDR2 SASEGT. CDR3 size: 12 residues. V was shortened by 6 bases and J by 1 base, with 6 bases between the two germline ends. The CDR3 nucleotides read TGTGCCAGCAGCCCGTGGAACACTGAAGCTTTCTTT. Protein product: CASSPWNTEAFF.

This chain uses TRBV13 with TRBJ2-1; no clear D. This CDR3 spans 13 amino acids. CDR1 PRHDT and CDR2 FYEKMQ come from the germline V gene (reference sequence). V was pared by 8 bases and J by 7 bases, with 15 bases between. The chain's CDR3 is CASVYSGGNEQFF. The CDR3 bases are TGTGCCAGCGTTTACTCAGGTGGGAATGAGCAGTTCTTC.

The gene calls are TRBV5-4 and TRBJ1-1; 7 bases match TRBD1. V lost 7 bases, J lost 1 base, and 4 bases stayed unmatched. This CDR3 has 13 residues. Germline V lookup: CDR1 SGHNT, CDR2 YYREEE (reference sequence). CDR3 region: CASGQGENTEAFF. CDR3 nucleotide sequence: TGTGCCAGCGGGCAGGGGGAGAACACTGAAGCTTTCTTT.

This chain connects TRBV5-1 to TRBJ2-7, with D possibly matching TRBD1 (6 bases). Germline V CDR1 and CDR2: SGHRS, YFSETQ. The V end was cut by 4 bases, the J end by 6 bases, with 20 bases between. The CDR3 contains 15 residues. The CDR3 reads CASSTYRDTGFEQYF. The CDR3 bases are TGCGCCAGCAGCACATACCGGGACACCGGGTTCGAGCAGTACTTC.

The chain has TRBV4-1 and TRBJ2-2; 7 nucleotides agree with TRBD1. Germline values: CDR1 MGHRA, CDR2 YSYEKL. This CDR3 region has 14 residues. Trimming cost V 2 bases and J 6 bases; bases outside gene matches: 3. The CDR3 region is CASSQPQGAGELFF. CDR3 nucleotide sequence: TGCGCCAGCAGCCAACCTCAGGGGGCCGGGGAGCTGTTTTTT.

The gene calls are TRBV18 and TRBJ1-5; D unresolved. CDR1 KGHSH and CDR2 LQKENI come from the germline V gene. The CDR3 runs 15 residues. Trimming left V 0 bases short and J 1 base short, with 7 bases between. The CDR3 here is CASSPPGGSNQPQHF. Here the CDR3 DNA reads TGTGCCAGCTCACCACCGGGAGGGAGCAATCAGCCCCAGCATTTT. Full variable domain (rest looked up from reference TRBV18 and TRBJ1-5): NAGVMQNPRHLVRRRGQEARLRCSPMKGHSHVYWYRQLPEEGLKFMVYLQKENIIDESGMPKERFSAEFPKEGPSILRIQQVVRGDSAAYFCASSPPGGSNQPQHFGDGTRLSIL.

CDR3 amino acids: CASSPWGGAEQYF. DNA for the CDR3: TGTGCCAGCAGCCCCTGGGGGGGGGCCGAGCAGTACTTC. This sequence joins TRBV14 and TRBJ2-7, with a possible D match to TRBD2 (7 bases). V lost 4 bases to trimming and J lost 6 bases, with 13 bases between them. The CDR3 contains 13 residues. The germline CDR1 and CDR2 sequences are SGHDN and FVKESK.

The CDR3 DNA reads as TGTGCTAGTGGTTTGACGCGGACAGGGATGATAGGAGCCCGGGAGCTGTTTTTT. It yields the protein CASGLTRTGMIGARELFF. The rearrangement uses TRBV12-5 and TRBJ2-2, with 8 bases identical to TRBD1. Per germline, CDR1 LGHNT and CDR2 FRNRAP. This CDR3 has 18 residues. J gave up 9 bases and V 2 bases, and 17 bases lay outside the gene matches.

V gene TRBV6-5 combines with J gene TRBJ1-5, with 9 nucleotides matching TRBD1. CDR3 size: 15 residues. The V and J ends lost 5 bases and 7 bases, in that order; junction bases with no gene match: 9. Per germline, CDR1 MNHEY and CDR2 SVGAGI. The CDR3 loop reads CASSKDRGVGQPQHF. The CDR3, as DNA: TGTGCCAGCAGTAAGGACAGGGGCGTAGGGCAGCCCCAGCATTTT.

The V call is TRBV12-5, the J call TRBJ1-6, with 7 bases identical to TRBD1. In germline, CDR1 is LGHNT, CDR2 FRNRAP. Losses at the gene ends were 5 bases for V and 3 bases for J; bases not matched to a gene: 22. CDR3 length equals 21 residues. The CDR3 here is CASGPPDLDRLARGYNSPLHF. As DNA, the CDR3 is TGTGCTAGTGGTCCACCAGACCTGGACAGGCTCGCGAGGGGCTATAATTCACCCCTCCACTTT.